This T cell receptor beta chain emerged from a study of CXCR3-negative and CXCR3-positive naive CD8 T cells. Study-level information: There were 140 million or so TRB reads altogether, and each library had about 1.5 +/- 0.3 million of them.

Comments on this clonotype: The antigen remains unidentified.

General study results and limits: More hydrophobic TRB CDR3s were found in CXCR3-positive naive cells than in CXCR3-negative naive cells.

UMI-labeled 5' RACE TRB cDNA libraries were prepared from the cells. No DNA is given; TCRdb re-called the 5' RACE reads and lists each CDR3 protein once. Recorded for this sample: some 64,000 distinct CDR3 sequences. The CDR3 contains 17 residues. Germline loops: CDR1 MNHEY, CDR2 SVGAGI. Sequenced material: naive CXCR3+ CD8+ T cells from blood. Stated subset: CD45RO-CCR7+CD27+CD95- naive CD8+ T cells expressing CXCR3 (TNR3+). The rearrangement joins TRBV6-5 to TRBJ1-2; no DNA is available, so the TRBD1 call from TCRdb remains unchecked. The receptor comes from a human donor in good health. Some clones in this sample may be carry-over from other donors' samples. This chain's CDR3 is CASSPGPGQGINGGYTF.